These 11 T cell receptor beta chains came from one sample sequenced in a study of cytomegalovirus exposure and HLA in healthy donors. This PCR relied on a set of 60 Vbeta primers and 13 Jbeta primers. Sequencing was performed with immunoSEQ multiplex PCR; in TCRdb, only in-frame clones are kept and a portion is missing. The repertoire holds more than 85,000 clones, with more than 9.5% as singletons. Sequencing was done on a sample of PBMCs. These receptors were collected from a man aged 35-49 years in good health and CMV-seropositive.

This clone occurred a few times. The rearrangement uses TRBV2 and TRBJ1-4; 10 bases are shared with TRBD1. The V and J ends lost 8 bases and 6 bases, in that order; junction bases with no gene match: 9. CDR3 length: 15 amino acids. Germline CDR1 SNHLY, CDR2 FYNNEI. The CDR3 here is CASLKDRGMDEKLFF. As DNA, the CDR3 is TGTGCCAGCCTTAAGGACAGGGGGATGGATGAAAAACTGTTTTTT.

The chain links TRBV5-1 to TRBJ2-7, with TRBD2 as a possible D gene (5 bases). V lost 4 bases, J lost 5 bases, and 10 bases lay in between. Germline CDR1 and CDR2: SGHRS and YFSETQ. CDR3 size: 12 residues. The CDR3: CASSLVGDEQYF. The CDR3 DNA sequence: TGCGCCAGCAGCCTGGTCGGGGACGAGCAGTACTTC.

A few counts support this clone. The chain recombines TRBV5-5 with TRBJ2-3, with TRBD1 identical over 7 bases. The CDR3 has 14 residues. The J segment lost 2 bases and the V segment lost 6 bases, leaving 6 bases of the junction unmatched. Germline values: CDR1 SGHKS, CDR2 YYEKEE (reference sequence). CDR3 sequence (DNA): TGTGCCAGCAACCGGGACAGCAACACAGATACGCAGTATTTT. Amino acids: CASNRDSNTDTQYF.

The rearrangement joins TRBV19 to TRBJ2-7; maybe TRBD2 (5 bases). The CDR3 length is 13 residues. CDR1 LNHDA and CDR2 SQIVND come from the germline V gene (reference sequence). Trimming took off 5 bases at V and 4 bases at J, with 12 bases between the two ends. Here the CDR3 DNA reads TGTGCCAGTAGTTTGAATGGAGGTTACGAGCAGTACTTC. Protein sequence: CASSLNGGYEQYF.

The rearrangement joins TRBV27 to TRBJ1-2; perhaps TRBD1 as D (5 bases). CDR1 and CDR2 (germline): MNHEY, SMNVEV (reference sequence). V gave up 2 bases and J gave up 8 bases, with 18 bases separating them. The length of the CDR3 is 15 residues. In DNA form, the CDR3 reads TGTGCCAGCAGTTTAACCTCAGTCGGGGGGTTCGGCTACACCTTC. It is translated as CASSLTSVGGFGYTF.

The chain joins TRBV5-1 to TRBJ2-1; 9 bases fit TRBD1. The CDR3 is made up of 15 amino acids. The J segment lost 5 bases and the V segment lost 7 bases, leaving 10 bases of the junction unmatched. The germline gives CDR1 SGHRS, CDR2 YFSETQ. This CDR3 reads CASFRDRVTDNEQFF. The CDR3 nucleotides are TGCGCCAGCTTCCGGGACAGGGTCACCGACAATGAGCAGTTCTTC.

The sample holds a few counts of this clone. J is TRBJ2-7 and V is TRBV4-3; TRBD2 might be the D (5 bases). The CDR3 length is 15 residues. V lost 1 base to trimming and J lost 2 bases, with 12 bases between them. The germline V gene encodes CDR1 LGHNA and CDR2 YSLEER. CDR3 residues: CASSQGRGAAYEQYF. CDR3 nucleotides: TGCGCCAGCAGCCAAGGTCGGGGAGCCGCCTACGAGCAGTACTTC.

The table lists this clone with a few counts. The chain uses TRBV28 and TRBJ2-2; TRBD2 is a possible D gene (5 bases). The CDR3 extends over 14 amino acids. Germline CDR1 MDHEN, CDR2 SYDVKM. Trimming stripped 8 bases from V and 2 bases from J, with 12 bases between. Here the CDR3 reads CASLGDLNTGELFF. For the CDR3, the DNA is TGTGCCAGCCTGGGAGACCTAAACACCGGGGAGCTGTTTTTT. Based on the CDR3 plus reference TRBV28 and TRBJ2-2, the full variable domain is DVKVTQSSRYLVKRTGEKVFLECVQDMDHENMFWYRQDPGLGLRLIYFSYDVKMKEKGDIPEGYSVSREKKERFSLILESASTNQTSMYLCASLGDLNTGELFFGEGSRLTVL.

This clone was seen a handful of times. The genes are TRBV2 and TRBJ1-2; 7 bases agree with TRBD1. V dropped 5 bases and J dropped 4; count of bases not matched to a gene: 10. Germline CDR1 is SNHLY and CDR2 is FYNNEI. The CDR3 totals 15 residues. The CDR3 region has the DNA TGTGCCAGCAGTAATCCGGGACAGTCTATCTATGGCTACACCTTC. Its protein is CASSNPGQSIYGYTF.

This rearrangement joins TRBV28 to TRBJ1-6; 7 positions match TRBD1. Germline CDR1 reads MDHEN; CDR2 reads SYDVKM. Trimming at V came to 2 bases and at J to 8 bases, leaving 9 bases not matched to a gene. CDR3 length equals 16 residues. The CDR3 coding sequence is TGTGCCAGCAGTTTAATTGGGAACAGGGGTTATTCACCCCTCCACTTT. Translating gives CASSLIGNRGYSPLHF.

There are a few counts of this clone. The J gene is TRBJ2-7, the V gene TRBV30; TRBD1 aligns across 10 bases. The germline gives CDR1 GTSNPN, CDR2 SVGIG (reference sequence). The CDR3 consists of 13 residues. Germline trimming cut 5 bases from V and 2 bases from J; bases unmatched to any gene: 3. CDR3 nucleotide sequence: TGTGCCTGGGGGGACAGGGGACCCTACGAGCAGTACTTC. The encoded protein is CAWGDRGPYEQYF. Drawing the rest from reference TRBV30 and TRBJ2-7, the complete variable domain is SQTIHQWPATLVQPVGSPLSLECTVEGTSNPNLYWYRQAAGRGLQLLFYSVGIGQISSEVPQNLSASRPQDRQFILSSKKLLLSDSGFYLCAWGDRGPYEQYFGPGTRLTVT.